This passage covers 12 T cell receptor beta chains from one sample sequenced in a study of CD8+CD57+ T cells in acquired aplastic anemia (dated by TCRdb to the late 2010s). The reads were generated on an Illumina HiSeq 2000. Genomic DNA was used as template for profiling of TCR beta VDJ combinations and CDR3 sequences. TCRdb reworked the public reads: Q25 trimming with fastp, MiXCR clone assembly, productive beta chains retained. One record per CDR3 amino acid sequence lists the most common genes and DNA. This sample has some 180,000 distinct CDR3 sequences in its table, and around half of those were observed once. Under 3% of the sample rests with the top ten. The sequenced sample consisted of sorted CD4+, CD8+, or CD8+CD57+ T cells (not recorded which) from PBMCs. These receptors were collected from a human donor in good health.

The rearrangement uses TRBV3-1 and TRBJ2-7, with a possible D match to TRBD1 (5 bases). The CDR3 consists of 12 residues. The V end was cut by 4 bases, the J end by 6 bases, with 10 bases between. The germline CDR1 and CDR2 sequences are LGHDT and YNNKEL (reference sequence). The CDR3 here is CASSREGAEQYF. The CDR3 nucleotides read TGTGCCAGCAGCCGGGAAGGGGCCGAGCAGTACTTC.

This clonotype was recorded once. The V and J genes are TRBV15 and TRBJ1-3; TRBD1 might be the D (6 bases). V was cut by 3 bases and J by 3 bases, with 12 bases left in between. This CDR3 spans 15 amino acids. Germline V gives CDR1 LNHNV, CDR2 YYDKDF (reference sequence). This chain's CDR3 is CATSSQQGIGNTIYF. The DNA of the CDR3 is TGTGCCACCAGCAGCCAACAGGGTATTGGAAACACCATATATTTT.

This clonotype was found a few times. The chain links TRBV25-1 to TRBJ2-7; TRBD2 matches at 7 bases. Germline CDR1 and CDR2: MGHDK and SYGVNS. This CDR3 has 19 residues. After removal of 5 bases from V and 0 bases from J, the junction contained 19 bases not matched to a gene. CDR3 bases: TGTGCCAGCAGTTCCCGATATATGACTAGCCAGGCCCACTCCTACGAGCAGTACTTC. Protein product: CASSSRYMTSQAHSYEQYF.

This sequence joins TRBV7-6 and TRBJ2-1; D possibly uses TRBD1 or TRBD2 (6 bases each). The CDR3 totals 16 residues. V was pared by 6 bases and J by 5 bases, with 20 bases between. The V gene's germline CDR1 is SGHVS and CDR2 FNYEAQ. CDR3 residues: CASRALGGAKDNEQFF. CDR3 DNA sequence: TGTGCCAGCAGGGCCCTGGGGGGCGCGAAAGACAATGAGCAGTTCTTC.

The chain uses TRBV29-1 and TRBJ1-1; D gene ambiguous. Germline CDR1 SQVTM, CDR2 ANQGSEA. The CDR3 is 13 residues long. V lost 7 bases, J lost 6 bases, and 18 bases lay in between. For the CDR3, the DNA is TGCAGCGGGGAGGGAGGGATAAGTGCTGAAGCTTTCTTT. Translated: CSGEGGISAEAFF.

At least ten counts were recorded for this clonotype. The V call is TRBV12-3 or TRBV12-4, the J call TRBJ2-2; TRBD1 matches at 9 bases. CDR3 length: 16 amino acids. The trim removed 5 bases at V and 0 bases at J, leaving 4 bases unmatched. The CDR3 loop reads CASSQDRGSNTGELFF. DNA for the CDR3: TGTGCCAGCAGTCAAGACAGGGGGTCGAACACCGGGGAGCTGTTTTTT.

The chain employs TRBV10-3 and TRBJ1-6, with a tentative D call TRBD1 (5 bases). The CDR3 covers 12 residues. The germline CDR1 and CDR2 sequences are ENHRY and SYGVKD. Trimming shortened V by 11 bases and J by 8 bases, and 13 bases separated the two germline ends. The CDR3 DNA sequence: TGTGCCGTTGGGACGGGGGATTCACCCCTCCACTTT. Its translation: CAVGTGDSPLHF.

This clonotype was observed a few times. The V and J genes are TRBV20-1 and TRBJ1-2, with 8 bases fitting TRBD1. The V gene's germline CDR1 is DFQATT and CDR2 SNEGSKA (reference sequence). V lost 8 bases and J lost 6; bases outside the gene matches: 11. CDR3 length equals 13 residues. As DNA, the CDR3 is TGCAGTACCCACTCAGGGGGCGGCAATGGCTACACCTTC. It codes for CSTHSGGGNGYTF.

This clonotype was counted only a few times. The V and J genes are TRBV6-1 and TRBJ2-1, with D tentatively TRBD1 or TRBD2 (6 bases each). The CDR3 totals 15 residues. Per the germline V gene, CDR1 is MNHNS and CDR2 is SASEGT. V shed 6 bases and J shed 4 bases, with 16 bases lying between them. The CDR3 loop is CASREGGSEYNEQFF. For the CDR3, the DNA is TGTGCCAGCAGAGAGGGGGGAAGCGAATACAATGAGCAGTTCTTC.

The V call is TRBV24-1, the J call TRBJ2-7; D call uncertain. The CDR3 is 12 amino acids. The germline gives CDR1 KGHDR, CDR2 SFDVKD. The V end lost 0 bases, the J end lost 9 bases, and 8 bases lay between the germline ends. For the CDR3, the DNA is TGTGCCACCAGTGATTTGGATTTCAGGCAGTACTTC. It specifies CATSDLDFRQYF.

The V call is TRBV7-9, the J call TRBJ2-7; D unclear. The V gene's germline CDR1 is SEHNR and CDR2 FQNEAQ (reference sequence). The CDR3 runs 13 residues. V was pared by 1 base and J by 4 bases, with 8 bases between. The CDR3 loop is CASSLGANYEQYF. DNA of the CDR3: TGTGCCAGCAGCTTAGGTGCGAATTACGAGCAGTACTTC.

The chain employs TRBV19 and TRBJ2-7, with no clear D. Between the trimmed V and J ends, which lost 3 bases and 6 bases, there was a span of 9 bases. The length of the CDR3 is 12 residues. Germline-derived CDR1 and CDR2 are LNHDA and SQIVND (reference sequence). DNA of the CDR3: TGTGCCAGTAGTATTGGGTCGAGCGAGCAGTACTTC. Protein product: CASSIGSSEQYF.